The clone carrying this T cell receptor (beta chain) has ten or more counts. Its specificity is not known. The V end lost 4 bases, the J end lost 5 bases, and 9 bases lay between the germline ends. This CDR3 comprises 12 residues. The germline gives CDR1 SGDLS, CDR2 YYNGEE. The data originate from a study of CD8 T cells in ankylosing spondylitis. Study-wide results and caveats: It appeared that ankylosing spondylitis blood was characterized by a TCR beta motif of about eight highly homologous variants. Disease-associated clones were reportedly significantly overrepresented in matched ankylosing spondylitis synovial fluid. In reactive arthritis synovial fluid and blood, some motif variants had been reported before.

Preparation of TCR beta libraries was done by quantitative 5'-RACE with molecular barcodes. TCRdb re-derived calls from the 5' RACE reads in MiXCR, one entry per CDR3 protein. The sample has roughly 42,000 distinct CDR3 sequences, around 2.8% seen once; the top ten hold roughly 4.4%. This chain links TRBV9 with TRBJ2-5, with D possibly being TRBD1 (5 bases). Sequencing was performed on blood, either unsorted or a sorted T cell fraction (not recorded which). The clonotype originates from a male donor with ankylosing spondylitis or in good health (not recorded which). This CDR3 is CASSSGWETQYF. The CDR3 nucleotides are TGTGCCAGCAGCTCAGGGTGGGAGACCCAGTACTTC. Full variable domain (outside the CDR3, taken from reference TRBV9 and TRBJ2-5): DSGVTQTPKHLITATGQRVTLRCSPRSGDLSVYWYQQSLDQGLQFLIQYYNGEERAKGNILERFSAQQFPDLHSELNLSSLELGDSALYFCASSSGWETQYFGPGTRLLVL.